The source of this TCR beta chain is a study of blood T cell repertoires in COVID-19. CDR3 size: 15 residues. With 2 bases removed from V and 0 bases from J, the gap between germline ends came to 9 bases. Germline assignment: CDR1 SGHTA and CDR2 FQGTGA. Patients from Seattle were sampled longitudinally, starting during active infection. Authors' data handling: Reference gene primers were amplified, and this amplification served to estimate nucleated cell counts. The table came from immunoSEQ multiplex PCR; TCRdb's copy has only in-frame clones and leaves some out. That table is the source of V, J and clone size, and D and trimming were worked out from the DNA. The sample lists about 150,000 clones, more than 75% occurring once.

The specimen sequenced was peripheral blood. The chain couples TRBV7-3 to TRBJ2-3; the D is unclear. The TCR sequence derives from a woman aged 55-75 years with COVID-19, enrolled during active disease. The CDR3 DNA follows: TGTGCCAGCAGCTTAGCCCTAACTAGCACAGATACGCAGTATTTT. Translating it yields CASSLALTSTDTQYF.